The entry below gives a single TCR beta chain sequence along with its context. No antigen is known for it. Notes on the study in general: The TCR gene usage of tumor memory CD4+ T cells clustered together with blood and lymph node memory CD4+ cells and with lymph node naive CD4+ cells.

After constant-region reverse-primer amplification, full-length variable regions underwent semi-nested PCR with Nested Universal Primer A. Each CDR3 protein gets one entry after TCRdb re-called the 5' RACE reads with MiXCR. The sample yields about 62,000 distinct CDR3 sequences, 25% to 35% seen once. This CDR3 comprises 15 residues. The V end lost 5 bases, the J end lost 0 bases, and 14 bases lay between the germline ends. CDR1 DFQATT and CDR2 SNEGSKA come from the germline V gene (reference sequence). Naive CD4+ cells had CD25+ Tregs removed. This rearrangement joins TRBV20-1 to TRBJ2-1, with a tentative D call TRBD2 (6 bases). The sample taken for sequencing was tumor-infiltrating naive CD4+ T cells sorted from the breast tumor. Subset described: naive CD4+ T cells, CD4+CD45RA+CD25-. This sequence originates from a female donor with breast cancer. CDR3 sequence (DNA): TGCAGTGCTGTCGGGACTTCGAACTCCTACAATGAGCAGTTCTTC. This translates into CSAVGTSNSYNEQFF.